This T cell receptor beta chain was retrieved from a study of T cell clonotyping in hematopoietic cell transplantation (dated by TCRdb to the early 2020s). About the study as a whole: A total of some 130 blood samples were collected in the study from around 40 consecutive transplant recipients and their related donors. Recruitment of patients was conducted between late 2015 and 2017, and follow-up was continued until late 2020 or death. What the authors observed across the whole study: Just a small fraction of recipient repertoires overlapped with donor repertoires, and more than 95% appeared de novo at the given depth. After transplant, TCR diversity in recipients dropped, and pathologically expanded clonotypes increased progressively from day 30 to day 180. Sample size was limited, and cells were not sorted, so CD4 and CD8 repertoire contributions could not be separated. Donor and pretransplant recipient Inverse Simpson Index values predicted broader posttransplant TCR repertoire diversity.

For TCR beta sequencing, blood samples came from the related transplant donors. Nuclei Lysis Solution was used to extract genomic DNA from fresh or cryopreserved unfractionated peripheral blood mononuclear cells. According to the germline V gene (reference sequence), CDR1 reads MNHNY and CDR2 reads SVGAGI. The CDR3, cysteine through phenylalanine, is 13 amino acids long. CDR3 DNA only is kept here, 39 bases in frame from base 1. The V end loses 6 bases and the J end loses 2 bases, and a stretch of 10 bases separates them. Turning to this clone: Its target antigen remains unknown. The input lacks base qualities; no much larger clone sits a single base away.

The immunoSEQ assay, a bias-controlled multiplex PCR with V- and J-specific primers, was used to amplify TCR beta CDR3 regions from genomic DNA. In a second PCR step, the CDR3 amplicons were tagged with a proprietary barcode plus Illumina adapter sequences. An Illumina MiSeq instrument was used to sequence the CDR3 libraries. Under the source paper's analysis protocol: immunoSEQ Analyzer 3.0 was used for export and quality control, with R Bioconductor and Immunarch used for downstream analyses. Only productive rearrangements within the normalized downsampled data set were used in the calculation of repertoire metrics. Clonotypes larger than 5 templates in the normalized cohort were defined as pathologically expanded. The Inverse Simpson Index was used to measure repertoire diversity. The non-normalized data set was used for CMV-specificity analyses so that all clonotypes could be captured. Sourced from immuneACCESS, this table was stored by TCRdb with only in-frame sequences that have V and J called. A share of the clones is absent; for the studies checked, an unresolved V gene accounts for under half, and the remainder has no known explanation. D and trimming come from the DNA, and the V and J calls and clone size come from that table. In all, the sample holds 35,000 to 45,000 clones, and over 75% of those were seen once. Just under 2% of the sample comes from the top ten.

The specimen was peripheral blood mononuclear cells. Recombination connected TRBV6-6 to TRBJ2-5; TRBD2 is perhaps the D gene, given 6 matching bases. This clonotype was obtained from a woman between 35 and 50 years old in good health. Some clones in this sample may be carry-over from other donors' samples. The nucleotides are TGTGCCAGCAGCCACCGGGAGCAAGAGACCCAGTACTTC. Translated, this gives CASSHREQETQYF.